This T cell receptor (beta chain) emerged from a study of response to subunit inactivated influenza vaccine. TCRdb redid the calling of the RT-PCR reads with MiXCR, one entry per CDR3 protein. The repertoire includes fewer than 350,000 distinct CDR3 sequences, 20% to 25% of them detected once, and roughly a tenth sits in the top ten. The CDR3 consists of 13 residues. Trimming removed 7 bases from V and 1 base from J, with 10 bases in between. V is TRBV12-3 or TRBV12-4 and J is TRBJ1-1; D uncertain. Sequenced material: PBMCs from blood, taken less than 22 months after vaccination. The source is a man in his fifties or sixties who received an inactivated influenza vaccine. The CDR3 is CASTLIKNTEAFF. The CDR3 bases are TGTGCCAGCACCCTAATAAAGAACACTGAAGCTTTCTTT.